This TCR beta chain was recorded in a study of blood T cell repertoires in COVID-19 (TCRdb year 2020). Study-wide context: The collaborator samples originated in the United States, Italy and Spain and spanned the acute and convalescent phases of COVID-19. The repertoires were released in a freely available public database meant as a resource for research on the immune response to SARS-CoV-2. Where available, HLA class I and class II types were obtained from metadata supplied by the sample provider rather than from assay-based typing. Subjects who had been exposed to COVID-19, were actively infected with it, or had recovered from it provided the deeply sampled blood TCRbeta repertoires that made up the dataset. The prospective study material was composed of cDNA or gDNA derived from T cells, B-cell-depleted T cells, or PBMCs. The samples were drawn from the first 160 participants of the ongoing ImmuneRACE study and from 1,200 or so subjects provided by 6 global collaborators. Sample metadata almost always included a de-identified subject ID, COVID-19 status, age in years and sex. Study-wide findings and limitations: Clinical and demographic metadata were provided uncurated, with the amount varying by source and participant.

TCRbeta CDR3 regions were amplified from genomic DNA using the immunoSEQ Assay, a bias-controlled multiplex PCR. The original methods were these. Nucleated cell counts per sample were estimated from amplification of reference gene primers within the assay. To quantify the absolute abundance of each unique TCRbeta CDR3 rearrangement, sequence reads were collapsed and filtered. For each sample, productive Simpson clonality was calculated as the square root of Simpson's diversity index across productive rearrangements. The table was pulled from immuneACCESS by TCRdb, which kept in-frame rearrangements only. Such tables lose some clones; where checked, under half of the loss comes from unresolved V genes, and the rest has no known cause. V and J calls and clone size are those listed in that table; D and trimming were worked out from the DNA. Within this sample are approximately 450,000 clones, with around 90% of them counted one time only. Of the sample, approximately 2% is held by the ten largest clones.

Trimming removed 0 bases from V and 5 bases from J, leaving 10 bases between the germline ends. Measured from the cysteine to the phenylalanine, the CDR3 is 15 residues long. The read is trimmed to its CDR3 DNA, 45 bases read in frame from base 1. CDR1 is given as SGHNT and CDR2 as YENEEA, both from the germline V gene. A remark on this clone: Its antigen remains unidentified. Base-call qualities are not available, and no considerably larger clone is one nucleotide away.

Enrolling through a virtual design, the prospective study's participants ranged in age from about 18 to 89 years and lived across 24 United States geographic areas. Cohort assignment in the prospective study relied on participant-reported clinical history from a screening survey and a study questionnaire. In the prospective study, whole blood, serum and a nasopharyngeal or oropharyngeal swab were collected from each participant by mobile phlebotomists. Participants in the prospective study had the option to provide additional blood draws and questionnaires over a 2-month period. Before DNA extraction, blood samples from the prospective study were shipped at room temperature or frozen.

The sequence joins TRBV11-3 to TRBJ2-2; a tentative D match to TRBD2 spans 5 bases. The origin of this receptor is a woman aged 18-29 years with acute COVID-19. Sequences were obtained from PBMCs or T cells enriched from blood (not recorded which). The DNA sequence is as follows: TGTGCCAGCAGCTTAGAGGCGGGCCGGACCGGGGAGCTGTTTTTT. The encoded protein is CASSLEAGRTGELFF. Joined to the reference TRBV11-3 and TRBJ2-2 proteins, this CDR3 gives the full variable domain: EAGVVQSPRYKIIEKKQPVAFWCNPISGHNTLYWYLQNLGQGPELLIRYENEEAVDDSQLPKDRFSAERLKGVDSTLKIQPAELGDSAVYLCASSLEAGRTGELFFGEGSRLTVL.